The clone carrying this T cell receptor (beta chain) was seen many times. The sample comes from a study of regulatory T cells in long-lasting Graves disease. The germline V and J ends were trimmed by 3 bases and 0 bases, with 11 bases remaining between them. The CDR3 runs 16 residues. CDR3-region Arm-PCR and iRepertoire HTBI primers produced the TCR beta libraries. TCRdb analysed the multiplex PCR reads with MiXCR anew, one entry per CDR3 protein. The sample contains some 460,000 distinct CDR3 sequences, roughly 15% of which appear only once. The sample's time point: newly diagnosed GD, antithyroid drugs for less than 3 months. There was RNA extracted from PBMCs, and the TCR library was made from it. Separately, the same data were catalogued under a study of T cells in Graves' hyperthyroidism and ophthalmopathy.

This chain joins TRBV12-3 or TRBV12-4 and TRBJ1-4; no reliable D call. Material: peripheral blood mononuclear cells (PBMCs), obtained at new diagnosis, from a patient treated with antithyroid drugs. This clonotype was obtained from a man in his forties or fifties with Graves disease. The CDR3 spells CASSFMGEATNEKLFF. CDR3 DNA sequence: TGTGCCAGCAGTTTCATGGGAGAAGCAACTAATGAAAAACTGTTTTTT.